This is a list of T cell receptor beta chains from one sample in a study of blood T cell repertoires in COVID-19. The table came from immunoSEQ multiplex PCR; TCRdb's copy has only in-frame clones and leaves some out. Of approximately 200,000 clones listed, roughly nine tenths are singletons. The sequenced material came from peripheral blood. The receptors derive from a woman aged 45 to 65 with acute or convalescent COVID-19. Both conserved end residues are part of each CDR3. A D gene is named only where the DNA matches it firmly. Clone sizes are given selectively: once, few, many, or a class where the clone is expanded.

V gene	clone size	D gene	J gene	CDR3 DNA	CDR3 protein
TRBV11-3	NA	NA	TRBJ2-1	TGTGCCAGCAGCTTAGAACGGAGCAGGGGCCTAAATTCCTACAATGAGCAGTTCTTC	CASSLERSRGLNSYNEQFF
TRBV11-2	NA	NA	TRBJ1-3	TGTGCCAGCAGCAAAGGGAGTGTAGGAAACACCATATATTTT	CASSKGSVGNTIYF
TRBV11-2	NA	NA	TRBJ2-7	TGTGCCAGCAGCTTAGATCGGGGGACCTCGATCGAATACGAGCAGTACTTC	CASSLDRGTSIEYEQYF
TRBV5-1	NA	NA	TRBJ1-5	TGCGCCAGCAGCGAGGCTCCCGGGGGGAATCAGCCCCAGCATTTT	CASSEAPGGNQPQHF
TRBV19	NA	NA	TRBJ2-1	NA	CASTSDREGQKQFF
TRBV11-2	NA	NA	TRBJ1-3	TGTGCCAGCAGCTCCGCAGTGTCCCTCTCTGGAAACACCATATATTTT	CASSSAVSLSGNTIYF
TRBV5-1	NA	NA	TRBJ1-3	TGCGCCAGCAGCTCCGGGGGAAACACCATATATTTT	CASSSGGNTIYF
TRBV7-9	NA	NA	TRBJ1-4	TGTGCCAGCAGCTTAGGGGCAGAAGTTGAAAAACTGTTTTTT	CASSLGAEVEKLFF
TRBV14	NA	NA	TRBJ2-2	TGTGCCAGCAGCCTGGCAGGAACGGCGAACACCGGGGAGCTGTTTTTT	CASSLAGTANTGELFF
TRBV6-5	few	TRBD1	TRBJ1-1	TGTGCCAGCAGTTCCCCGACAGGGATTAACACTGAAGCTTTCTTT	CASSSPTGINTEAFF
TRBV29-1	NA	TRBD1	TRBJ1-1	TGCAGCGTTGGCGGGACAGGCCGTCCGAACACTGAAGCTTTCTTT	CSVGGTGRPNTEAFF
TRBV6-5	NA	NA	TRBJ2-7	TGTGCCAGCAGGGCGGAACTCTCGACCTACGAGCAGTACTTC	CASRAELSTYEQYF
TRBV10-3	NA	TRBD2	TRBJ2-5	TGTGCCATCGGTACTAGCGGAGGAGAGACCCAGTACTTC	CAIGTSGGETQYF
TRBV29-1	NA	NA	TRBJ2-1	TGCAGCGAGGAGGGAAGGGACAATGAGCAGTTCTTC	CSEEGRDNEQFF
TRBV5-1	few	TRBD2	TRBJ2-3	TGCGCCAGCAGCTTGGATACGACGGGACTAGCGGGACTAGATACGCAGTATTTT	CASSLDTTGLAGLDTQYF
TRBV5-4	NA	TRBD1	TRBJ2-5	TGTGCCAGCAGCTTGGGAGGGGGCCGACAAGAGACCCAGTACTTC	CASSLGGGRQETQYF
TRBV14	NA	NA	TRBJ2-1	TGTGCCAGCAGCCAAGGTCTCTCGCTCGGGGTAGGCTCCTACAATGAGCAGTTCTTC	CASSQGLSLGVGSYNEQFF
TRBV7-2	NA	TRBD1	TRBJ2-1	TGTGCCAGCAGCTTAAAGGGGCCGGGACAGGGGCTCAATGAGCAGTTCTTC	CASSLKGPGQGLNEQFF
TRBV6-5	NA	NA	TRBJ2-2	TGTCTCGCCAGGGCCGGTACCGGGGAGCTGTTTTTT	CLARAGTGELFF
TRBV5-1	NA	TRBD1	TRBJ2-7	TGCGCCAGCAGCTTCCAGACAGGGCTCTACGAGCAGTACTTC	CASSFQTGLYEQYF
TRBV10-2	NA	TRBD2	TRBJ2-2	TGCGCCAGCAGTGAATTTAGCGGGAGGGCCATCACCGGGGAGCTGTTTTTT	CASSEFSGRAITGELFF
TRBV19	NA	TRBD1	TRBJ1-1	TGTGCCAGTAGTAGACAGGGCATACGGACTGAAGCTTTCTTT	CASSRQGIRTEAFF
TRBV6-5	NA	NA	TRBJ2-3	TGTGCCAGCAGTTTACAAAGGAGTGGATTAGATACGCAGTATTTT	CASSLQRSGLDTQYF
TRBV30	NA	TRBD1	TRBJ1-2	TGTGCCTGGAGCCTGGACAGGGGGAATGGCTACACCTTC	CAWSLDRGNGYTF
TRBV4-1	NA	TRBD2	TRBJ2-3	TGCGCCAGCAGCCTAGGAACTCCGGGACTAGGCTCAACAGATACGCAGTATTTT	CASSLGTPGLGSTDTQYF
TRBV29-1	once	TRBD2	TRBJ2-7	TGCAGCGCTCTAGCGGGAGGGGCCTACGAGCAGTACTTC	CSALAGGAYEQYF
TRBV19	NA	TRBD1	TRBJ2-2	TGTGCCAGTAGTAGACACAGGGGAGACACCGGGGAGCTGTTTTTT	CASSRHRGDTGELFF
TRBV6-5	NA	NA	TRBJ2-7	TGTGCCAGCAGCGCCTCGGTTACCTACGAGCAGTACTTC	CASSASVTYEQYF
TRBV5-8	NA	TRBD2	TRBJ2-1	TGTGCCAGCAGCTTTCGGACTAGCGGGAGTTCCTACAATGAGCAGTTCTTC	CASSFRTSGSSYNEQFF
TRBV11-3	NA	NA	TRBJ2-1	TGTGCCAGCAGCTTAGGTGCCGCTATAAATGAGCAGTTCTTC	CASSLGAAINEQFF
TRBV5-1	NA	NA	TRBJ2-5	TGCGCCAGCAGGCCGAGCCCCCGTGAGACCCAGTACTTC	CASRPSPRETQYF
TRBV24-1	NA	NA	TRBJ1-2	TGTGCCACCAGTGATTGCTTCCCGGGACACCTAAACTATGGCTACACCTTC	CATSDCFPGHLNYGYTF
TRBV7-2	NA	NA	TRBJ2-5	TGTGCCAGCAGCGACCCCCGAGGTCCCCAGTACTTC	CASSDPRGPQYF
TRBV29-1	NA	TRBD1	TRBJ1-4	TGCAGCGCCAGATCCGGGACAGGGGGCGAAAAACTGTTTTTT	CSARSGTGGEKLFF
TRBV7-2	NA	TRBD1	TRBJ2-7	TGTGCCAGCAGCTTAGGGTTGGGGACAGGGGCCTACGAGCAGTACTTC	CASSLGLGTGAYEQYF
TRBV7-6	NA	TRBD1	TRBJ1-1	TGTGCCAGCAGCTTATCAGGGGGGACGAACACTGAAGCTTTCTTT	CASSLSGGTNTEAFF
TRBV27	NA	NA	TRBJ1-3	TGTGCCAGCAGTTTATTCAGGGGCCCTGGAAACACCATATATTTT	CASSLFRGPGNTIYF
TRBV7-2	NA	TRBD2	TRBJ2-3	TGTGCCAGCAGCCTAAGCGGGACTAGCACAGATACGCAGTATTTT	CASSLSGTSTDTQYF
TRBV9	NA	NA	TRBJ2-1	TGTGCCAGCAGCGTAGCCGCCTACAATGAGCAGTTCTTC	CASSVAAYNEQFF
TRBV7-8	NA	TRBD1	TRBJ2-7	TGTGCCAGCAGCTACAGGGGATCCTACGAGCAGTACTTC	CASSYRGSYEQYF
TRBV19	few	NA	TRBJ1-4	TGTGCCAGTAGCTCGATAGAGGGCCCTAATGAAAAACTGTTTTTT	CASSSIEGPNEKLFF
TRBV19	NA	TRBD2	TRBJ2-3	TGTGCCAGTAGGATAGCGGGAGCTCAAGATACGCAGTATTTT	CASRIAGAQDTQYF
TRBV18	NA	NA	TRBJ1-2	TGTGCCAGCTCACCCGGAGAGAGTAACTATGGCTACACCTTC	CASSPGESNYGYTF
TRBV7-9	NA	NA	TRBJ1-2	TGTGCCAGCAGCCCACTAATAAAACAGGGCGCTAACTATGGCTACACCTTC	CASSPLIKQGANYGYTF
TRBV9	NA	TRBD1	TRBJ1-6	TGTGCCAGCAGCGTAGGGACAGGGGTCTCACCCCTCCACTTT	CASSVGTGVSPLHF
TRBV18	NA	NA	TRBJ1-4	TGTGCCAGCTCACCGCGAAGGGGAACGGCAACTAATGAAAAACTGTTTTTT	CASSPRRGTATNEKLFF
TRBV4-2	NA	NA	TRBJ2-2	TGTGCCAGCAGCCAAGATCCGCCAGGGCCAGGGAACACCGGGGAGCTGTTTTTT	CASSQDPPGPGNTGELFF
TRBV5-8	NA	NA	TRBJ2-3	TGTGCCAGCAGACCGAGACAGGAATTTTCCTTCTTGGAAGATACGCAGTATTTT	CASRPRQEFSFLEDTQYF
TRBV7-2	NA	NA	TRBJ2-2	TGTGCCGGGGCCAGGGAACAAACCGGGGAGCTGTTTTTT	CAGAREQTGELFF